Listed below are T cell receptor beta chains from one sample, sequenced in a study of blood T cell repertoires in COVID-19. Sequencing used immunoSEQ multiplex PCR; TCRdb keeps in-frame clones, though not all of them. The repertoire holds a few hundred thousand clones, with 85% as singletons. The sample comprised PBMCs or T cells enriched from blood (not recorded which). These TCRs come from a man aged 40-49 years who had recovered from COVID-19. The CDR3 runs from the conserved cysteine through the conserved F or W. A D gene is named only where the DNA matches it firmly. Some rows mark clone size as missing; the rest say once, few, many or name a class of expanded clone.

j_gene,abundance,d_gene,v_gene,CDR3nt,CDR3aa
TRBJ2-1,NA,TRBD1,TRBV28,TGTGCCAGCAGTGGGGGACAGGGTCTTAACAATGAGCAGTTCTTC,CASSGGQGLNNEQFF
TRBJ2-7,NA,TRBD2,TRBV28,TGTGCCAGCAGTTTTCGACTAGCGGGACACGAGCAGTACTTC,CASSFRLAGHEQYF
TRBJ1-1,few,NA,TRBV25-1,TGTGCCAGCAGGGCGGGGGAGGAGAGCACTGAAGCTTTCTTT,CASRAGEESTEAFF
TRBJ2-1,NA,NA,TRBV6-5,TGTGCCAGCGCTCCAGCGGTCTTCGGGGAGCAGTTCTTC,CASAPAVFGEQFF
TRBJ1-2,NA,TRBD1,TRBV15,TGTGCCACCAGCTCGGGACAGGGTGTCGATGGCTACACCTTC,CATSSGQGVDGYTF
TRBJ1-4,NA,NA,TRBV7-8,TGTGCCAGCAGCTTTCGTATAGAACCCGAAAAACTGTTTTTT,CASSFRIEPEKLFF
TRBJ2-7,NA,NA,TRBV6-5,TGTGCCAGCAGGAGACAGCGCAACGCCGCCTACGAGCAGTACTTC,CASRRQRNAAYEQYF
TRBJ2-1,NA,NA,TRBV3-1/TRBV3-2,TGTGCCAGCAGCCAAGACTTCAGCCGCGGTGAGCAGTTCTTC,CASSQDFSRGEQFF
TRBJ2-7,NA,NA,TRBV5-1,TGCGCCAGCAGCCCTGGGAGCGTCTCCTACGAGCAGTACTTC,CASSPGSVSYEQYF
TRBJ2-1,NA,TRBD2,TRBV7-3,TGTGCCAGCAGCTTAAGGGCAACTCGACTAGCGCAAACCTACAATGAGCAGTTCTTC,CASSLRATRLAQTYNEQFF
TRBJ2-7,NA,NA,TRBV7-3,TGTGCCAGCAGCTTAGGCCCGGGGGAGCAATACGAGCAGTACTTC,CASSLGPGEQYEQYF
TRBJ2-3,NA,NA,TRBV9,TGTGCCAGCAGCGTAGTCGAAGGAGGAGATACGCAGTATTTT,CASSVVEGGDTQYF
TRBJ1-3,NA,TRBD1,TRBV5-1,TGCGCCAGCAGGACAGGGTCATCTGGAAACACCATATATTTT,CASRTGSSGNTIYF
TRBJ2-7,NA,TRBD2,TRBV5-6,TGTGCCAGCAGCTTGGCTATAGCGGGAGGGCCCCAATACGAGCAGTACTTC,CASSLAIAGGPQYEQYF
TRBJ2-7,NA,TRBD2,TRBV4-1,TGCGCCAGCAGCCAACCCGGGACTAGCGGGAACTACGAGCAGTACTTC,CASSQPGTSGNYEQYF
TRBJ1-2,NA,TRBD1,TRBV2,TGTGCCAGCACCACAGGGGTATACTATGGCTACACCTTC,CASTTGVYYGYTF
TRBJ2-5,NA,TRBD1,TRBV5-1,TGCGCCAGCAGCGAGGACAGGGGTGGGGAGACCCAGTACTTC,CASSEDRGGETQYF
TRBJ2-7,NA,TRBD2,TRBV6-2/TRBV6-3,TGTGCCAGCAGTTACTTGGGGGGGACCTACGAGCAGTACTTC,CASSYLGGTYEQYF
TRBJ2-7,NA,TRBD1,TRBV7-6,TGTGCCAGCAGCCCTGGGACAGGGGGACCCTACGAGCAGTACTTC,CASSPGTGGPYEQYF
TRBJ2-6,NA,NA,TRBV12-3/TRBV12-4,TGTGCCAGCAACTTCCGCAACGTCCTGACTTTC,CASNFRNVLTF
TRBJ1-6,NA,NA,TRBV9,TGTGCCAGCAGCTCCCACGGGAGCTCCTATAATTCACCCCTCCACTTT,CASSSHGSSYNSPLHF
TRBJ1-2,NA,NA,TRBV2,TGTGCCAGCAGTGAAGGGGGCCGAAGCTACACCTTC,CASSEGGRSYTF
TRBJ2-1,once,NA,TRBV19,TGTGCCAGTAGCGGAGGGATCTCCTACAATGAGCAGTTCTTC,CASSGGISYNEQFF
TRBJ2-3,NA,NA,TRBV27,TGTGCCAGCAGTTCCACGACTAGGCGCACAGATACGCAGTATTTT,CASSSTTRRTDTQYF
TRBJ1-2,NA,TRBD1,TRBV13,TGTGCCAGCAGCTTGGGGACAGGGTTGATTCACTATGGCTACACCTTC,CASSLGTGLIHYGYTF
TRBJ1-4,NA,TRBD1,TRBV3-1/TRBV3-2,TGTGCCAGCAGTTTACAGGGGGCGAATGAAAAACTGTTTTTT,CASSLQGANEKLFF
TRBJ1-1,NA,NA,TRBV10-2,TGCGCCAGCAGGAGTATGGCCTACACTACCGACACTGAAGCTTTCTTT,CASRSMAYTTDTEAFF
TRBJ1-1,NA,TRBD1,TRBV30,TGTGCCTGGAGTGTAACACGAGGGGGCGAAGCTTTCTTT,CAWSVTRGGEAFF
TRBJ2-3,NA,NA,TRBV5-4,TGTGCCAGCAGCTTTAGGCAGGGCGGAATCACAGATACGCAGTATTTT,CASSFRQGGITDTQYF
TRBJ1-1,NA,NA,TRBV25-1,TGTGCCAGCACCCTTGCGGGGAACACTGAAGCTTTCTTT,CASTLAGNTEAFF
TRBJ2-7,NA,TRBD2,TRBV5-1,TGCGCCAGTTTTAGCGGGAGTATCGGGACCTACGAGCAGTACTTC,CASFSGSIGTYEQYF
TRBJ1-2,NA,NA,TRBV5-4,TGTGCCAGCAGCTTGTGGAGGTCCTATGGCTACACCTTC,CASSLWRSYGYTF
TRBJ1-3,NA,NA,TRBV28,TGTGCCAGCTCCTCAGCGGTGAACACCATATATTTT,CASSSAVNTIYF
TRBJ2-7,NA,TRBD1,TRBV27,TGTGCCAGCAGCTACGGACAGGGGGTCTACGAGCAGTACTTC,CASSYGQGVYEQYF
TRBJ2-7,NA,NA,TRBV27,TGTGCCAGCTCAACCCGGGACTCCGGGTCCTACGAGCAGTACTTC,CASSTRDSGSYEQYF
TRBJ2-7,NA,NA,TRBV30,TGTGCCTGGGCCTACGGCGGCTCCTACGAGCAGTACTTC,CAWAYGGSYEQYF
TRBJ1-4,NA,NA,TRBV28,TGTGCCAGCAGTCTCGATCAGGGGCTCGGAGAAAAACTGTTTTTT,CASSLDQGLGEKLFF
TRBJ2-5,NA,NA,TRBV19,TGTGCCAGTAGTATCTACGGAGAAGAGACCCAGTACTTC,CASSIYGEETQYF
TRBJ1-5,NA,NA,TRBV2,TGTGCCAGCAGTGAAGGCAGGGCCCAGTACAATCAGCCCCAGCATTTT,CASSEGRAQYNQPQHF
TRBJ2-4,NA,TRBD1,TRBV28,TGTGCCAGCAGCTCACAGGGGGCGACGGCCAAAAACATTCAGTACTTC,CASSSQGATAKNIQYF
TRBJ1-3,NA,TRBD1,TRBV7-9,TGTGCCAGCAGCTTAGTGAGGGGGCACTCTGGAAACACCATATATTTT,CASSLVRGHSGNTIYF
TRBJ1-5,NA,TRBD1,TRBV24-1,TGTGCCACCAGTGATGTGACAGGGTTTCAGCCCCAGCATTTT,CATSDVTGFQPQHF
TRBJ2-7,NA,NA,TRBV28,TGTGCCAGCAGTTTTTGGCCGGAGAGGGGGAATTTCTCCTACGAGCAGTACTTC,CASSFWPERGNFSYEQYF
TRBJ1-2,NA,TRBD1,TRBV4-1,TGCGCCAGCAGCCAAGAGGGACAGTGGGGCTACACCTTC,CASSQEGQWGYTF
TRBJ2-2,once,NA,TRBV28,TGTGCCAGCACCTGGGGGGGCGGCGGGGAGCTGTTTTTT,CASTWGGGGELFF